Below are 10 T cell receptor beta chains sequenced from a single sample in a study of read filtering for tumor transcriptome and immune sequencing. From about 400 ng of RNA, a library with molecular barcoded alpha/delta and beta/gamma adaptors was made. Using its own MiXCR run on the reads, TCRdb lists one record per CDR3 protein. The sample shows about 58,000 distinct CDR3 sequences, around an eighth of them seen only once. What was sequenced was a population of CD138-negative cells sorted from bone marrow. These receptors all stem from a donor older than 35 with multiple myeloma.

This clonotype was detected ten times or more. The V call is TRBV20-1, the J call TRBJ2-7; 8 nucleotides match TRBD1. Germline trimming cut 5 bases from V and 0 bases from J; bases unmatched to any gene: 3. The CDR3 is made up of 13 amino acids. In germline, CDR1 is DFQATT, CDR2 SNEGSKA (reference sequence). The CDR3 DNA reads TGCAGTGCTGGACAGGGTAGCTCCTACGAGCAGTACTTC. Protein sequence: CSAGQGSSYEQYF.

About this clonotype itself: A clone one base away is much larger, so this may be a read error. The J gene is TRBJ2-7, the V gene TRBV20-1, with TRBD2 matching 7 bases. The V segment lost 0 bases and the J segment 1 base; nucleotides outside the gene matches: 6. This CDR3 is built from 15 residues. CDR1 and CDR2 (germline): DFQATT, SNEGSKA (reference sequence). The CDR3 region has the DNA TGCAGTGCTAGAGATCTTAGCGGGTTATCCTACGAGCAGTACTTC. This encodes CSARDLSGLSYEQYF.

This clonotype was recorded at least ten times. This chain connects TRBV12-3 or TRBV12-4 to TRBJ1-5, with D hard to call. V lost 3 bases and J lost 5, with 5 bases in between. CDR3 size: 12 residues. The DNA for the CDR3 is TGTGCCAGCAGTTTCGCGGATCAGCCCCAGCATTTT. Translation: CASSFADQPQHF.

This clonotype has more than one count but fewer than ten. This could be a read error, since a much larger clone is one nucleotide away. The gene calls are TRBV4-2 and TRBJ1-2; D ambiguous. The CDR3 runs 16 residues. Trimming shortened V by 1 base and J by 0 bases, and 12 bases separated the two germline ends. Germline CDR1 reads LGHNA; CDR2 reads YNFKEQ. The CDR3: CASSQVGVKANYGYTF. The CDR3 DNA follows: TGTGCCAGCAGCCAAGTAGGCGTAAAGGCTAACTATGGCTACACCTTC.

The table lists this clonotype with many counts. V and J are TRBV7-9 and TRBJ2-1; 10 bases are shared with TRBD2. The CDR3 sequence is 15 residues long. Germline CDR1 is SEHNR and CDR2 is FQNEAQ (reference sequence). With V trimmed by 5 bases and J by 6 bases, 7 bases remained unmatched. Here the CDR3 DNA reads TGTGCCAGCAGCAGCGGGGGGGCCAGCCGCAATGAGCAGTTCTTC. Its protein is CASSSGGASRNEQFF.

Notes on this clonotype: This clone may be a read error of a much larger clone one base away. V usage is TRBV14 and J usage is TRBJ2-5; the D gene is possibly TRBD1 (5 bases). Germline V gene lookup returns CDR1 SGHDN and CDR2 FVKESK. This CDR3 comprises 16 residues. The CDR3 region has the DNA TGTGCCAGCAGCCAAGCTCTGAGCAGGGTAGGAGAGACCCAGCACTTC. It encodes CASSQALSRVGETQHF.

With regard to this clonotype: This clone may be a read error of a much larger clone one base away. V gene TRBV3-1 combines with J gene TRBJ1-4; no definite D call. The CDR3 is 12 residues long. Germline CDR1 reads LGHDT; CDR2 reads YNNKEL (reference sequence). In DNA, the CDR3 is TGTGCCAGCAGCCCCGAAGGTGAAAAACTGTGTTTT. As protein: CASSPEGEKLCF.

This clonotype was counted between two and nine times. A single base separates this from a much larger clone, so it may be a read error. This rearrangement joins TRBV20-1 to TRBJ2-7; TRBD1 or TRBD2 may be the D gene (6 bases each). Looked up from germline, CDR1 is DFQATT and CDR2 is SNEGSKA (reference sequence). Trimming removed 0 bases from V and 6 bases from J, with 12 bases in between. CDR3 length: 13 residues. In DNA, the CDR3 is TGCAGTGCTAGAGATGAGGGGGGATTCGAGCAGTACTTC. This gives the protein CSARDEGGFEQYF.

This clonotype was seen repeatedly, ten times or more. This chain joins TRBV15 and TRBJ1-5, with TRBD1 matching 9 bases. J was trimmed by 6 bases and V by 5 bases; bases with no gene match: 8. The CDR3 sequence is 15 residues long. Germline CDR1 reads LNHNV; CDR2 reads YYDKDF (reference sequence). The CDR3: CATSGTGKRGQPQHF. In DNA form, the CDR3 reads TGTGCCACCAGCGGGACAGGGAAAAGGGGTCAGCCCCAGCATTTT.

This clonotype was recorded at least ten times. The V gene is TRBV6-1, the J gene TRBJ2-4; D may be TRBD1 (6 bases). Germline CDR1 MNHNS, CDR2 SASEGT. V shed 0 bases and J shed 2 bases, with 11 bases lying between them. This CDR3 spans 16 amino acids. CDR3 sequence reads: CASSEAVRGPKNIQYF. The CDR3 DNA sequence: TGTGCCAGCAGTGAAGCGGTCAGGGGCCCCAAAAACATTCAGTACTTC.